This T cell receptor beta chain was sequenced during a study of T-cell memory formation after mild COVID-19. Notes on the study in general: Clones that contracted clustered mainly in CM and EM if CD4+ and in EMRA if CD8+. While clones contracting from day 15 to 85 were balanced between CD4 and CD8, later expanders leaned CD4+.

CDR1 and CDR2 (germline): DFQATT, SNEGSKA (reference sequence). The length of the CDR3 is 17 residues. V was cut by 0 bases and J by 7 bases, with 22 bases left in between. As for this clonotype: Its antigen is not known.

TCRdb reanalysed the 5' RACE reads using MiXCR and keeps one entry per CDR3 protein. This sample has around 470,000 distinct CDR3 sequences, with around 20% found just once. Input material: PBMCs or a T cell subset sorted from them (not recorded which). This clonotype was obtained from an adult woman who had mild COVID-19 (a few samples of this study predate the infection). Cell type and time point are not known. The rearrangement joins TRBV20-1 to TRBJ2-1; tentative D call: TRBD2 (6 bases). The CDR3 reads CSARDPSGGIVVNEQFF. CDR3 DNA: TGCAGTGCTAGAGACCCTAGTGGAGGGATCGTAGTAAATGAGCAGTTCTTC.